These 3 T cell receptor beta chains share one sample of origin, sequenced in a study of T cells in localized non-small cell lung cancer. Some clones are missing from TCRdb's copy, which holds only in-frame ones; the method was immunoSEQ multiplex PCR. The sample includes approximately 43,000 clones, around 86% of them seen just once. This specimen consisted of peripheral blood, obtained before any cancer treatment. These TCRs come from a woman aged 18 to 55 with stage III lung adenocarcinoma.

This clone was picked up one time. The genes are TRBV6-5 and TRBJ1-2; 7 positions match TRBD1. The CDR3 covers 16 residues. CDR1 and CDR2 from the germline V gene are MNHEY and SVGAGI. J gave up 4 bases and V 2 bases, and 10 bases lay outside the gene matches. DNA of the CDR3: TGTGCCAGCAGTTACCCTAACAACAGGGGTTTCTATGGCTACACCTTC. It yields the protein CASSYPNNRGFYGYTF.

V usage is TRBV6-6 and J usage is TRBJ2-3; TRBD2 matches at 11 bases. V shed 4 bases and J 5 bases; nucleotides not matched to a gene: 5. The germline V gene has CDR1 MNHNY and CDR2 SVGAGI (reference sequence). This CDR3 is 15 amino acids long. The CDR3 loop is CASSSGTSGLDTQYF. CDR3 bases: TGTGCCAGCAGTTCCGGGACTAGCGGCTTAGATACGCAGTATTTT.

This clone was seen a handful of times. The genes are TRBV7-9 and TRBJ1-4, with D hard to call. Germline CDR1 and CDR2: SEHNR and FQNEAQ (reference sequence). This CDR3 is built from 14 residues. The V and J ends lost 2 bases and 4 bases respectively, with 8 bases between them. The CDR3 protein is CASSLYSLNEKLFF. The CDR3, as DNA: TGTGCCAGCAGCTTATACAGCCTTAATGAAAAACTGTTTTTT.